The 19 T cell receptor beta chains reported below all come from one sample, sequenced in a study of CD8 T cells in ankylosing spondylitis. TCRdb ran MiXCR on the 5' RACE reads and lists one entry per CDR3 protein. The sample contains 350,000 to 450,000 distinct CDR3 sequences, 20% of which appear only once. The sample comprised blood, either unsorted or a sorted T cell fraction (not recorded which). These receptors came from a male donor with ankylosing spondylitis or in good health (not recorded which).

The CDR3 loop reads CASSLNPGLAGGSEQFF. In DNA form, the CDR3 reads TGTGCCAGCAGCTTGAACCCGGGACTAGCGGGGGGGAGTGAGCAGTTCTTC. This chain joins TRBV13 and TRBJ2-1; the match to TRBD2 covers 16 bases. The germline V gene encodes CDR1 PRHDT and CDR2 FYEKMQ (reference sequence). The CDR3 is 17 amino acids. With 3 bases clipped from V and 9 bases from J, the junction kept 8 bases outside the gene matches.

The chain combines TRBV5-1 with TRBJ2-5, with a weak D call TRBD2 (5 bases). Germline V CDR1 and CDR2: SGHRS, YFSETQ. Trimming stripped 3 bases from V and 4 bases from J, with 13 bases between. This CDR3 has 14 amino acids. CDR3 in amino acids: CASSYPPGSETQYF. CDR3 DNA sequence: TGCGCCAGCAGCTACCCGCCGGGATCAGAGACCCAGTACTTC.

This clonotype showed up many times. This sequence joins TRBV5-6 and TRBJ2-7; 11 bases match TRBD1. With V trimmed by 4 bases and J by 1 base, 4 bases remained unmatched. Germline-derived CDR1 and CDR2 are SGHDT and YYEEEE. The length of the CDR3 is 15 residues. As DNA, the CDR3 is TGTGCCAGCAGCCAAGGACAGGGGGCATCCTACGAGCAGTACTTC. The encoded protein is CASSQGQGASYEQYF. Full variable domain (missing parts from reference TRBV5-6 and TRBJ2-7): DAGVTQSPTHLIKTRGQQVTLRCSPKSGHDTVSWYQQALGQGPQFIFQYYEEEERQRGNFPDRFSGHQFPNYSSELNVNALLLGDSALYLCASSQGQGASYEQYFGPGTRLTVT.

The chain carries TRBV20-1 and TRBJ2-7, with unresolved D. The CDR3 contains 12 residues. Trimming cost V 4 bases and J 3 bases, with 10 bases left between them. Germline lookup yields CDR1 DFQATT and CDR2 SNEGSKA (reference sequence). The CDR3 sequence is CSAIPGYYEQYF. CDR3 bases: TGCAGTGCTATCCCTGGATACTACGAGCAGTACTTC.

In DNA form, the CDR3 reads TGTGCCAGCAGTTTAGGGGGGCCTCCGTACGAGCAGTACTTC. Translating it yields CASSLGGPPYEQYF. The genes are TRBV27 and TRBJ2-7; D possibly matches TRBD1 or TRBD2 (6 bases each). Deletions cut 2 bases from V and 4 bases from J, with 12 bases between. The CDR3 runs 14 residues. CDR1 is MNHEY and CDR2 is SMNVEV in the germline V gene (reference sequence).

V and J are TRBV10-2 and TRBJ2-3, with 15 bases aligning to TRBD2. This CDR3 comprises 16 residues. V lost 8 bases and J lost 4; bases outside the gene matches: 7. CDR1 is WSHSY, CDR2 SAAADI, per germline. The CDR3 is CASATGLAGGADTQYF. For the CDR3, the DNA is TGCGCCAGCGCCACAGGACTAGCGGGGGGGGCAGATACGCAGTATTTT.

This clonotype showed up just a few times. The V and J genes are TRBV12-3 or TRBV12-4 and TRBJ2-5; D is unclear. The CDR3 loop spans 11 amino acids. Trimming removed 7 bases at V and 5 bases at J, with 8 bases between. CDR3 region: CASTSEETQYF. Written as DNA, the CDR3 is TGTGCCAGCACCTCGGAGGAGACCCAGTACTTC.

This clonotype appeared a few times. This chain connects TRBV29-1 to TRBJ2-7; no clear D. The CDR3 has 14 amino acids. From germline, CDR1 is SQVTM and CDR2 ANQGSEA. Between the trimmed V and J ends, which lost 6 bases and 1 base, there was a span of 16 bases. CDR3 sequence: CSVRGQSTSYEQYF. CDR3 coding DNA: TGCAGCGTGCGTGGGCAGTCGACTTCCTACGAGCAGTACTTC.

The chain links TRBV12-3 or TRBV12-4 to TRBJ2-5; unclear D gene. This CDR3 has 17 residues. Trimming took 2 bases from V and 0 from J, leaving 16 bases between them. The CDR3 here is CASSLTGPPTYQETQYF. The CDR3, as DNA: TGTGCCAGCAGTTTAACCGGACCCCCCACGTACCAAGAGACCCAGTACTTC.

This chain connects TRBV27 to TRBJ2-1, with D possibly TRBD1 on 5 matching bases. The germline V and J ends were trimmed by 4 bases and 8 bases, with 12 bases remaining between them. The CDR3 has 13 residues. Germline CDR1 reads MNHEY; CDR2 reads SMNVEV (reference sequence). CDR3 sequence: CASSYGRAYEQFF. In nucleotides, the CDR3 is TGTGCCAGCAGTTACGGCAGGGCCTATGAGCAGTTCTTC.

This rearrangement joins TRBV14 to TRBJ2-3; D remains unclear. V was clipped by 0 bases and J by 6 bases, with 10 bases between them. The CDR3 extends over 14 amino acids. Germline lookup yields CDR1 SGHDN and CDR2 FVKESK. CDR3 region: CASSQDSNADTQYF. The CDR3, as DNA: TGTGCCAGCAGCCAAGATTCCAACGCGGATACGCAGTATTTT.

The chain has TRBV10-1 and TRBJ2-7; perhaps TRBD1 as D (5 bases). From germline, CDR1 is WNHNN and CDR2 SYGVQD (reference sequence). Trimming pared 8 bases from V and 1 base from J, leaving 18 bases between. This CDR3 has 15 residues. CDR3 in amino acids: CASPNSDKPSYEQYF. The CDR3 region has the DNA TGCGCCAGCCCAAACTCGGACAAACCTTCCTACGAGCAGTACTTC.

This chain links TRBV2 with TRBJ1-1; D not resolved. CDR1 SNHLY and CDR2 FYNNEI come from the germline V gene. This CDR3 is built from 8 residues. As DNA, the CDR3 is TGTGCAATTCATGAAGCTTTCTTT. Protein product: CAIHEAFF.

This clonotype has only a few counts. This chain joins TRBV10-3 and TRBJ2-3; D could derive from TRBD1 or TRBD2 (5 bases each). CDR1 is ENHRY, CDR2 SYGVKD, per germline. Trimming stripped 3 bases from V and 6 bases from J, with 13 bases between. This CDR3 comprises 14 residues. In DNA form, the CDR3 reads TGTGCCATCAGTGAAAACGGGGACCCCGATACGCAGTATTTT. Its protein is CAISENGDPDTQYF.

The CDR3: CASSPNDLIGAGSYEQYF. CDR3 nucleotide sequence: TGTGCCAGCAGCCCTAATGACTTAATTGGGGCAGGGTCCTACGAGCAGTACTTC. This chain connects TRBV3-1 to TRBJ2-7; the D gene is possibly TRBD1 (5 bases). V was trimmed by 4 bases and J by 1 base, leaving 23 bases between them. The CDR3 is made up of 18 amino acids. Germline CDR1 is LGHDT and CDR2 is YNNKEL (reference sequence).

This clonotype was detected ten times or more. The rearrangement joins TRBV29-1 to TRBJ2-1; D is perhaps TRBD2 (6 bases). Germline V gene sequence: CDR1 SQVTM, CDR2 ANQGSEA. The V gene lost 4 bases and the J gene lost 0 bases, with 10 bases spanning the gap. The CDR3 totals 14 residues. CDR3 sequence (DNA): TGCAGCGTTGTTTGGGGGGACTCCTACAATGAGCAGTTCTTC. It translates to CSVVWGDSYNEQFF.

V usage is TRBV3-1 and J usage is TRBJ2-7; a possible D gene is TRBD1 (7 bases). The V end lost 3 bases, the J end lost 5 bases, and 20 bases lay between the germline ends. This CDR3 region has 16 residues. Per germline, CDR1 LGHDT and CDR2 YNNKEL (reference sequence). CDR3 DNA: TGTGCCAGCAGCCACGAAAAAGGGGACAGACTAGACGAGCAGTACTTC. Translation: CASSHEKGDRLDEQYF.

The chain couples TRBV7-9 to TRBJ2-7; TRBD1 or TRBD2 may be the D gene (5 bases each). The CDR3 totals 13 residues. Trimming removed 4 bases from V and 4 bases from J, with 11 bases in between. CDR1 and CDR2 from the germline V gene are SEHNR and FQNEAQ (reference sequence). The DNA of the CDR3 is TGTGCCAGCAGCTGGGACGGAGGTTACGAGCAGTACTTC. Translated, it gives CASSWDGGYEQYF.

This chain links TRBV20-1 with TRBJ2-5; D remains ambiguous. The CDR3 has 13 residues. V lost 1 base to trimming and J lost 5 bases, with 11 bases between them. Germline V CDR1 and CDR2: DFQATT, SNEGSKA (reference sequence). CDR3 bases: TGCAGTGCTAGAGCCTCCGATGGGGAGACCCAGTACTTC. The encoded protein is CSARASDGETQYF.